These 27 T cell receptor beta chains were sequenced from one sample in a study of T cell responses to AZD1222 COVID-19 vaccine. The protocol was immunoSEQ multiplex PCR, while the TCRdb copy is restricted to in-frame clones and leaves out a portion. The table lists roughly 100,000 clones, 90% of them singletons, with over 4.5% in the top ten. The sequencing used peripheral blood, collected on day 0 of AZD1222 vaccination. The receptors derive from an adult in good health.

The CDR3 bases are TGTGCCAGTAGTTTGGGCCCTACATCGTCTGGAAACACCATATATTTT. Amino acids: CASSLGPTSSGNTIYF. J is TRBJ1-3 and V is TRBV19; D remains ambiguous. CDR1 LNHDA and CDR2 SQIVND come from the germline V gene (reference sequence). The CDR3 is made up of 16 amino acids. V was shortened by 5 bases and J by 1 base, with 15 bases between the two germline ends.

The genes are TRBV19 and TRBJ2-1; the match to TRBD2 covers 10 bases. J gave up 15 bases and V 3 bases, and 8 bases lay outside the gene matches. The germline V gene has CDR1 LNHDA and CDR2 SQIVND (reference sequence). The CDR3 sequence is 13 residues long. The CDR3 region is CASSISSGRTPFF. CDR3 coding DNA: TGTGCCAGTAGTATTTCTAGCGGGAGAACGCCGTTCTTC.

This rearrangement joins TRBV6-5 to TRBJ2-1; 11 bases fit TRBD2. The length of the CDR3 is 15 residues. V was pared by 9 bases and J by 7 bases, with 11 bases of the junction left unmatched. The germline V gene has CDR1 MNHEY and CDR2 SVGAGI. CDR3 sequence reads: CARDLAGGQGNEQFF. The CDR3 region has the DNA TGTGCCAGGGACCTAGCGGGGGGCCAGGGGAATGAGCAGTTCTTC.

The rearrangement uses TRBV4-1 and TRBJ2-1, with 7 bases fitting TRBD1. After removal of 6 bases from V and 0 bases from J, the junction contained 11 bases not matched to a gene. The CDR3 runs to 17 residues. Per germline, CDR1 MGHRA and CDR2 YSYEKL. In DNA form, the CDR3 reads TGCGCCAGCAGACCGACAGGGTTCGGAGGCTCCTACAATGAGCAGTTCTTC. As protein: CASRPTGFGGSYNEQFF.

This chain connects TRBV12-3 or TRBV12-4 to TRBJ1-2; TRBD1 might be the D (5 bases). This CDR3 is built from 13 residues. V lost 3 bases, J lost 9 bases, and 14 bases lay in between. DNA of the CDR3: TGTGCCAGCAGTTTGGAAGGGACCCGGAGCTACACCTTC. Translating it yields CASSLEGTRSYTF.

The rearrangement uses TRBV19 and TRBJ2-7; 11 bases are shared with TRBD1. Germline-derived CDR1 and CDR2 are LNHDA and SQIVND (reference sequence). J gave up 3 bases and V 5 bases, and 6 bases lay outside the gene matches. CDR3 length: 15 residues. This CDR3 is CASSEGTGGHYEQYF. The CDR3, as DNA: TGTGCCAGTAGTGAGGGGACAGGGGGTCACTACGAGCAGTACTTC.

The CDR3 here is CASSISDGAYEQYF. CDR3 DNA sequence: TGTGCCAGTAGTATTTCCGACGGTGCCTACGAGCAGTACTTC. The gene calls are TRBV19 and TRBJ2-7; D gene ambiguous. In germline, CDR1 is LNHDA, CDR2 SQIVND (reference sequence). Trimming took off 3 bases at V and 2 bases at J, with 11 bases between the two ends. The CDR3 sequence is 14 residues long.

This chain uses TRBV12-3 or TRBV12-4 with TRBJ1-1; 8 positions agree with TRBD1. The trim removed 11 bases at V and 4 bases at J, leaving 3 bases unmatched. There are 11 residues in the CDR3. DNA for the CDR3: TGTGCCTGTACAGGGGGCACTGAAGCTTTCTTT. It specifies CACTGGTEAFF.

The chain combines TRBV11-3 with TRBJ2-1; 7 positions agree with TRBD1. In germline, CDR1 is SGHNT, CDR2 YENEEA. The CDR3 has 12 amino acids. The V and J ends lost 4 bases and 10 bases, in that order; junction bases with no gene match: 4. The CDR3 region is CASSSPGQEQFF. Written as DNA, the CDR3 is TGTGCCAGCAGCTCTCCGGGACAGGAGCAGTTCTTC. The complete variable domain, with remaining parts taken from reference TRBV11-3 and TRBJ2-1, reads EAGVVQSPRYKIIEKKQPVAFWCNPISGHNTLYWYLQNLGQGPELLIRYENEEAVDDSQLPKDRFSAERLKGVDSTLKIQPAELGDSAVYLCASSSPGQEQFFGPGTRLTVL.

DNA for the CDR3: TGTGCCAGCAGTAACACTGAAGCTTTCTTT. As protein: CASSNTEAFF. The rearrangement links TRBV12-3 or TRBV12-4 to TRBJ1-1; D gene uncertain. Trimming pared 5 bases from V and 2 bases from J, leaving 0 bases between. The CDR3 is 10 residues long.

The rearrangement uses TRBV27 and TRBJ1-2, with TRBD1 matching over 9 bases. The CDR3 loop spans 13 amino acids. With 5 bases clipped from V and 4 bases from J, the junction kept 2 bases outside the gene matches. In germline, CDR1 is MNHEY, CDR2 SMNVEV (reference sequence). CDR3 sequence (DNA): TGTGCCAGCAGTGGACAGGGGCCCTATGGCTACACCTTC. It codes for CASSGQGPYGYTF.

The chain has TRBV5-1 and TRBJ2-1; 8 nucleotides align to TRBD1. V trimming: 3 bases; J trimming: 7 bases; junction bases outside the gene matches: 9. The CDR3 totals 15 residues. Per germline, CDR1 SGHRS and CDR2 YFSETQ. DNA for the CDR3: TGCGCCAGCAGCTGGACGACAGGGGCGGTTAATGAGCAGTTCTTC. Residues: CASSWTTGAVNEQFF.

This clone was recorded a few times. The CDR3 bases are TGCAGCGTTGAAGACCCCGGACAGGGATACAATGAGCAGTTCTTC. Translated, it gives CSVEDPGQGYNEQFF. This chain links TRBV29-1 with TRBJ2-1; 8 bases are a match to TRBD1. The CDR3 contains 15 residues. The trim removed 0 bases at V and 4 bases at J, leaving 5 bases unmatched. Germline CDR1 and CDR2: SQVTM and ANQGSEA.

The CDR3 nucleotides are TGTGCCAGCAGCAAGACAGGGGACTATGGCTACACCTTC. Its translation is CASSKTGDYGYTF. The chain is built from TRBV6-2 or TRBV6-3 and TRBJ1-2; 8 bases align to TRBD1. V lost 6 bases, J lost 3 bases, and 3 bases stayed unmatched. The length of the CDR3 is 13 residues. The germline V gene has CDR1 MNHEY and CDR2 SVGEGT.

This clone was seen a few times. V and J are TRBV6-1 and TRBJ1-3; 8 bases line up with TRBD1. Germline lookup yields CDR1 MNHNS and CDR2 SASEGT. V lost 3 bases to trimming and J lost 0 bases; unmatched junction nucleotides: 1. There are 15 residues in the CDR3. CDR3: CASSEDRASGNTIYF. The CDR3 DNA sequence: TGTGCCAGCAGTGAGGACAGGGCCTCTGGAAACACCATATATTTT.

This clone was recorded only once. This chain joins TRBV18 and TRBJ1-5; TRBD1 matches 7 bases. J gave up 5 bases and V 6 bases, and 10 bases lay outside the gene matches. The CDR3 is 15 residues long. The germline V gene encodes CDR1 KGHSH and CDR2 LQKENI. CDR3 nucleotide sequence: TGTGCCAGCTCCCGCGGGACAGAGAACTATCAGCCCCAGCATTTT. It is translated as CASSRGTENYQPQHF.

V and J are TRBV11-3 and TRBJ2-1; the match to TRBD2 covers 9 bases. The CDR3 contains 15 residues. Losses at the gene ends were 1 base for V and 8 bases for J; bases not matched to a gene: 6. CDR1 and CDR2 from the germline V gene are SGHNT and YENEEA. The CDR3 loop is CASSLGVSGSDEQFF. In DNA, the CDR3 is TGTGCCAGCAGCTTAGGCGTTAGCGGGAGTGATGAGCAGTTCTTC.

The V gene is TRBV19, the J gene TRBJ2-1, with D possibly TRBD2 on 6 matching bases. The CDR3 length is 16 residues. The germline CDR1 and CDR2 sequences are LNHDA and SQIVND (reference sequence). Between the trimmed V and J ends, which lost 1 base and 4 bases, there was a span of 14 bases. CDR3 region: CASSIGALAEYNEQFF. Written as DNA, the CDR3 is TGTGCCAGTAGTATAGGTGCACTAGCAGAGTACAATGAGCAGTTCTTC.

The chain employs TRBV7-6 and TRBJ1-2; no clear D. This CDR3 is 15 amino acids long. Germline V CDR1 and CDR2: SGHVS, FNYEAQ. With 1 base removed from V and 4 bases from J, the gap between germline ends came to 13 bases. CDR3 DNA: TGTGCCAGCAGCTTAGGAGCGGGCGGATTCTATGGCTACACCTTC. It encodes CASSLGAGGFYGYTF.

The rearrangement uses TRBV18 and TRBJ1-2; tentatively, D is TRBD1 (6 bases). Germline lookup yields CDR1 KGHSH and CDR2 LQKENI. Trimming took off 6 bases at V and 6 bases at J, with 11 bases between the two ends. The CDR3 totals 12 residues. In DNA, the CDR3 is TGTGCCAGCTCGCCGAGGGGGGATGGCTACACCTTC. It encodes CASSPRGDGYTF.

The chain recombines TRBV6-2 or TRBV6-3 with TRBJ2-3; D may correspond to TRBD1 or TRBD2 (5 bases each). The length of the CDR3 is 14 residues. Trimming left V 2 bases short and J 2 bases short, with 8 bases between. Per the germline V gene, CDR1 is MNHEY and CDR2 is SVGEGT. CDR3 loop: CASSYGGFTDTQYF. The DNA for the CDR3 is TGTGCCAGCAGTTACGGGGGATTCACAGATACGCAGTATTTT.

The CDR3: CASSLAGGNTIYF. The CDR3 DNA is TGTGCCAGCAGCTTAGCGGGGGGAAACACCATATATTTT. This chain uses TRBV5-4 with TRBJ1-3; D is ambiguous. This CDR3 has 13 amino acids. Germline lookup yields CDR1 SGHNT and CDR2 YYREEE (reference sequence). Trimming pared 2 bases from V and 4 bases from J, leaving 7 bases between.

The chain joins TRBV27 to TRBJ2-5, with 7 bases fitting TRBD1. CDR1 is MNHEY, CDR2 SMNVEV, per germline (reference sequence). Unmatched junction bases numbered 4, after V lost 3 bases and J lost 3 bases. The CDR3 covers 14 residues. DNA of the CDR3: TGTGCCAGCAGTTTTAAAGGGGGCAAAGAGACCCAGTACTTC. Its translation: CASSFKGGKETQYF.

This clone was found once. The chain combines TRBV5-1 with TRBJ1-2; TRBD1 is a possible D gene (6 bases). V lost 0 bases and J lost 3, with 12 bases in between. CDR1 and CDR2 (germline): SGHRS, YFSETQ. The CDR3 extends over 15 amino acids. CDR3 nucleotide sequence: TGCGCCAGCAGCTTGGATCCGGGGGCGGACTATGGCTACACCTTC. It encodes CASSLDPGADYGYTF.

V gene TRBV19 combines with J gene TRBJ1-1; D is unclear. V was shortened by 8 bases and J by 0 bases, with 10 bases between the two germline ends. The CDR3 contains 13 residues. The germline V gene encodes CDR1 LNHDA and CDR2 SQIVND (reference sequence). CDR3 in amino acids: CASGQSLNTEAFF. CDR3 nucleotides: TGTGCCAGTGGCCAGTCTCTGAACACTGAAGCTTTCTTT.

This chain links TRBV28 with TRBJ2-5; 7 bases agree with TRBD2. The germline CDR1 and CDR2 sequences are MDHEN and SYDVKM. The CDR3 loop spans 21 amino acids. Unmatched junction bases numbered 24, after V lost 3 bases and J lost 2 bases. Here the CDR3 reads CASSFVKRGTGPGGLQETQYF. The DNA for the CDR3 is TGTGCCAGCAGTTTTGTCAAGAGGGGCACCGGCCCGGGAGGACTACAAGAGACCCAGTACTTC.

The chain couples TRBV28 to TRBJ1-1; 7 nucleotides align to TRBD1. Losses at the gene ends were 5 bases for V and 5 bases for J; bases not matched to a gene: 8. Germline lookup yields CDR1 MDHEN and CDR2 SYDVKM. The CDR3 length is 14 residues. Here the CDR3 DNA reads TGTGCCAGCAGTCCTCCCGCGACAGGGACTGAAGCTTTCTTT. It codes for CASSPPATGTEAFF.